This T cell receptor beta chain was identified in a study of beta chain features in type 1 diabetes (dated by TCRdb to between 2017 and 2018). For context, the study as a whole: No differences in mean age, gender distribution, total cell number or subset yield were found between patients and healthy donors. A total of 90 million to 140 million sorted cells were examined across all samples, and RNA yield correlated strongly with the number of cells per subset. Regulatory and stem cell-like memory subsets were isolated from only 8 patients and roughly 8 healthy donors, whereas naive and central memory subsets came from all 30 or so donors. The study compared TCRB repertoires of sorted circulating CD4+ T cell subsets between recently diagnosed type 1 diabetes patients and matched healthy donors. On the study overall, not on this receptor specifically: Because cDNA was sequenced instead of genomic DNA, highly expressing activated cells could be over-represented, though the groups showed no difference in activation or CD3 levels. PCR might favor shorter templates, but patient and control samples were amplified and corrected together, so any skew would affect both groups equally. Only small numbers of individuals were included in the HLA sub-analyses, which left unresolved whether HLA type had any influence on TCRB rearrangement. Naive, central memory and regulatory TCRB repertoires appeared to be more alike among patients than among healthy donors. At VDJ recombination sites, type 1 diabetes patients had fewer insertions and more deleted nucleotides, which implies abnormalities in thymic rearrangement. In all four CD4+ subsets, TCRB CDR3 length was moderately but significantly shorter in type 1 diabetes patients.

Each donor gave one peripheral blood draw, roughly 110 mL on average, collected into heparinised tubes. A BD FACSAria II and a panel including CD45RO, CCR7, CD25, CD127, CD95 and CD27 were used to sort naive, central memory, regulatory and stem cell-like memory CD4+ T cells. Every sorted population had a purity above 98%. PBMCs were separated immediately by Lymphoprep density gradient centrifugation and were stained directly, without being cultured. Samples were stained and sorted in pairs, with one healthy donor and one patient per experiment, so that batch effects were minimized. Sequences LNHDA (CDR1) and SQIVND (CDR2) are obtained from the germline V gene (reference sequence). Trimming takes 3 bases from V and 8 bases from J, and the germline ends sit 17 bases apart. Taken from cysteine to phenylalanine, the CDR3 has 15 residues. Only the CDR3 DNA stays, 45 bases, in frame from base 1. A few counts support this clone. The antigen it binds to is not known. The record has no base qualities; no much larger clone is one base away.

The entire amount of isolated RNA was reverse transcribed using the High Capacity cDNA Reverse Transcription Kit, so the sequenced TCRB transcripts were expressed ones. Naive, central memory and regulatory T cell samples underwent deep immunoSEQ sequencing, averaging about 3.5 million total reads per sample. After sorted cells were lysed in RLT buffer, RNA was extracted with DNase-treated RNeasy Micro or Mini kits, with the choice depending on cell number. To prevent cross-contamination, every cell subset was processed on its own, while patient and healthy donor samples were processed together. Using the immunoSEQ multiplex PCR, TCRB sequences were amplified from cDNA into 87-bp fragments spanning the CDR3 region. Amplicons were sequenced on the Illumina HiSeq platform. The authors' pipeline ran thus. PCR bias was computationally corrected using synthetic template baselines, reads within Hamming distance 2 were collapsed, and singletons that could not be merged were discarded. By aligning reads against IMGT, V, D and J genes, CDR3 length, and insertions or deletions at six rearrangement sites were assigned. Clonotype counts were normalized to sorted cell number within each subset before computing true diversity and Gini coefficients with the tcR R package. The overlap coefficient, calculated on TCRB nucleotide sequences, was used to measure repertoire sharing. Out-of-frame TCRB sequences from naive cells were analyzed as a proxy for the pre-selection repertoire. The source is immuneACCESS, and TCRdb retained only in-frame sequences with V and J called. Part of the clones is not carried over; for the studies checked, unresolved V genes explain less than half of this, and the remainder is unexplained. V and J calls plus clone size are reproduced from that table; the DNA served to infer D and trimming. Here the sample has a few hundred thousand clones; roughly 15% occur a single time. The ten most abundant clones make up roughly 0.015% of the sample.

The sample comprised naive CD4+ T cells from blood. Explained via the paper, the cell subset or site label denotes: true naive CD4+ T cells. The clonotype comes from a young man with type 1 diabetes. The rearranged chain carries TRBV19 and TRBJ2-1; D gene: possibly TRBD2, on 5 matching bases. The CDR3 protein: CASSIRDAVWDEQFF. The DNA is as follows: TGTGCCAGTAGTATCCGGGATGCGGTCTGGGATGAGCAGTTCTTC.